What follows is one T cell receptor (beta chain) and its context. The junction departs from the called germline gene at one end, perhaps through a read error. TCRdb recomputed calls from the RT-PCR reads with MiXCR, one row per CDR3 protein. Altogether more than 600,000 distinct CDR3 sequences are present, 12% to 15% being singletons, with the ten largest covering 3.6%. This CDR3 is built from 13 residues. The sequence was collected from a female donor in good health, serving as a healthy control. Sequenced: memory CD4+ T cells from blood. The J gene is TRBJ1-1, the V gene TRBV12-3 or TRBV12-4; tentatively, D is TRBD1 (5 bases). The CDR3 loop is CASSPTTDTEVFF. The CDR3 region has the DNA TGTGCCAGCAGCCCGACAACGGACACTGAAGTTTTCTTT.